This T cell receptor beta chain was sequenced in a study of graft-versus-host responses after intestinal transplantation. Across the whole study: Each transplant was multivisceral, liver-intestinal, or isolated intestinal. Anti-thymocyte globulin induction was given to all recipients, followed by tacrolimus and steroids for 2 to 3 years. General study points: Association was observed between peak circulating GvH clone levels and early post-transplant HvG declines.

The method was immunoSEQ multiplex PCR; TCRdb's version includes in-frame clones alone and lacks a portion of them. The table has some 120,000 clones, more than 90% seen once. In regard to this clone: Antigen: not known.

Germline values: CDR1 SGHRS, CDR2 YFSETQ. CDR3 length: 13 residues. J gave up 2 bases and V 5 bases, and 0 bases lay outside the gene matches. Sequencing used unstimulated CD4+ T cells sorted from spleen or lymph node cells, obtained before transplant. The J gene is TRBJ2-1, the V gene TRBV5-1, with 8 nucleotides matching TRBD2. The sequence came from a human donor who was the organ donor for an intestinal transplant. The CDR3 is CASRLAAYNEQFF. The CDR3 DNA reads TGCGCCAGCAGACTAGCGGCCTACAATGAGCAGTTCTTC.